The source of this TCR beta chain is a study of PD-1 blockade in classical Hodgkin lymphoma. Study-level points and caveats: A significant rise in TCR diversity was seen by C4D1 for CD4+ cells but not for CD8+ cells.

Every patient relapsed after autologous stem cell transplantation, and brentuximab vedotin exposure varied. Negative selection with magnetic separation was used to purify CD4+ T cells from thawed PBMCs. Complete response, partial response or progressive disease constituted the best response categories observed. Assay: immunoSEQ multiplex PCR; the TCRdb copy retains only in-frame clones and omits some. Among roughly 7,700 clones listed, 86% were seen once. As regards this clone: Its cognate antigen is unknown.

The TCR comes from a human donor with classical Hodgkin lymphoma. Sequenced material: CD4+ T cells from blood, taken at baseline.

The CDR3 reads CASSPSGTRETQYF. The CDR3 DNA reads TGTGCCAGCAGCCCCTCGGGGACTAGAGAGACCCAGTACTTC. The rearrangement uses TRBV6-5 and TRBJ2-5; 8 positions agree with TRBD2. The CDR3 consists of 14 residues. Germline CDR1 is MNHEY and CDR2 is SVGAGI. J lost 4 bases, V lost 6 bases, and 7 bases had no gene match.